The clone carrying this T cell receptor beta chain was observed a few times. The antigen is unknown. PCR was performed using 60 Vbeta and 13 Jbeta primers. Assay: immunoSEQ multiplex PCR; the TCRdb copy retains only in-frame clones and omits some. The data contain 75,000 to 95,000 clones, around 66% of them seen just once; the ten biggest clones take up around 4.2%. This CDR3 is built from 15 residues. V shed 0 bases, J shed 7 bases, and the junction held 5 bases outside the gene matches. Germline lookup yields CDR1 MRHNA and CDR2 SNTAGT. The data derive from a study of cytomegalovirus exposure and HLA in healthy donors. Regarding the study as a whole: Earlier analysis looked at TCR beta V segments, and most were productive about 90% or about 30% of the time.

The J gene is TRBJ2-1, the V gene TRBV6-4; 8 bases align to TRBD2. Input material: PBMCs. This receptor was taken from a man aged 25-45 years in good health and CMV-seronegative. Here the CDR3 reads CASSDSYREGNEQFF. CDR3 bases: TGTGCCAGCAGTGACTCGTACCGGGAGGGGAATGAGCAGTTCTTC.